This T cell receptor beta chain was obtained from a study of T cells in Graves' hyperthyroidism and ophthalmopathy. General study points: In validation, the model predicted ophthalmopathy. These predictions came a median about 6.5 months before onset. Blood shared most expanded thyroid clonotypes above 0.001.

In its sample, this clonotype was seen many times. Its antigen remains unidentified. Diagnoses were established using clinical symptoms, serum thyroxine and TRAb, thyroid ultrasound and orbital computed tomography. The PBMCs had their origin in around 9.1 ml of fresh peripheral blood. Per germline, CDR1 KGHDR and CDR2 SFDVKD. The length of the CDR3 is 13 residues. The germline V and J ends were trimmed by 10 bases and 3 bases, with 14 bases remaining between them. TCR beta CDR3 regions were amplified from RNA transcripts. TCR CDR3 underwent first-round RT-PCR with the HTBI primer set. Each CDR3 protein gets one entry after TCRdb re-called the multiplex PCR reads with MiXCR. The table has 650,000 to 700,000 distinct CDR3 sequences, around 15% seen once.

V is TRBV24-1 and J is TRBJ1-1; D may be TRBD1 (6 bases). Sample: blood. This TCR came from a man in his fifties with Graves' hyperthyroidism. CDR3: CATKDRLHTEAFF. The CDR3 nucleotides are TGTGCCACGAAAGACAGGTTGCACACTGAAGCTTTCTTT.